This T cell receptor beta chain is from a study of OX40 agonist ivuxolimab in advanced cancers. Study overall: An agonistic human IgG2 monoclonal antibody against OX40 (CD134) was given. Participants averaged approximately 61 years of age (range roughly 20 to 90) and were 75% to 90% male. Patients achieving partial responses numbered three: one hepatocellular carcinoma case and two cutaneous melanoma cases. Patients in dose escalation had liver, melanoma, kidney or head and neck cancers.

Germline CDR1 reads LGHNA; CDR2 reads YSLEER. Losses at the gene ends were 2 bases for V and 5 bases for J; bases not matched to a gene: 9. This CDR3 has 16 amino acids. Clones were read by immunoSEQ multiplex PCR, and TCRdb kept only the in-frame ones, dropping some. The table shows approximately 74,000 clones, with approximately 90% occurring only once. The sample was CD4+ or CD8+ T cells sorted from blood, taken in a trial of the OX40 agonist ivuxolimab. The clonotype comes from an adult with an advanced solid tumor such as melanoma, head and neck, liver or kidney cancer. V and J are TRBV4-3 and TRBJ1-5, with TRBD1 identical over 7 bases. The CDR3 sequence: CASSQSGTDRYQPQHF. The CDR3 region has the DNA TGCGCCAGCAGCCAATCCGGGACAGACCGATATCAGCCCCAGCATTTT.